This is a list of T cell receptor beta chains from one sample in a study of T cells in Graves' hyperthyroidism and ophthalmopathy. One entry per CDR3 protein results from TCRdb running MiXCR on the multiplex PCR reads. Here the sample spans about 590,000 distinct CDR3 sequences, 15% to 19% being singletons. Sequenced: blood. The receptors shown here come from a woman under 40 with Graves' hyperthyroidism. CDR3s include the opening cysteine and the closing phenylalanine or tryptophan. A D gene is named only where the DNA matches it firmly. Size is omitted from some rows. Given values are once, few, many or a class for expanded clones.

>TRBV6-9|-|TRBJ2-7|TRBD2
CASSRSPASGRVYEQYF
TGTGCCAGCAGCCGATCCCCGGCTAGCGGGAGAGTGTACGAGCAGTACTTC
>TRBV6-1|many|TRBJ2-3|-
CASKVQGTDTQYF
TGTGCCAGCAAAGTGCAGGGCACAGATACGCAGTATTTT
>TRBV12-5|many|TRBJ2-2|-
CASGLEQGTYTGELFF
TGTGCTAGTGGTTTGGAACAGGGAACCTACACCGGGGAGCTGTTTTTT
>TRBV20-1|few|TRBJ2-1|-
CSALQGREQFF
TGCAGTGCTCTCCAGGGAAGAGAGCAGTTCTTC
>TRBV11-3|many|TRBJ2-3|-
CASSTLGATDTQYF
TGTGCCAGCAGCACCCTGGGGGCTACAGATACGCAGTATTTT
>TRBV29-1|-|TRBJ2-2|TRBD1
CSVEQQGLFNTGELFF
TGCAGCGTCGAACAACAGGGGCTTTTTAACACCGGGGAGCTGTTTTTT
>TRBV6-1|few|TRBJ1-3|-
CASSTGDTIYF
TGTGCCAGCAGTACGGGAGACACCATATATTTT
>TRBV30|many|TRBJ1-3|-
CAWGHDSHSGNTIYF
TGTGCCTGGGGGCACGACAGTCACTCTGGAAACACCATATATTTT
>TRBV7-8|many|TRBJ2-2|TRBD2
CASRGGSSNGELFF
TGTGCCAGCAGGGGCGGGAGTTCGAACGGGGAGCTGTTTTTT
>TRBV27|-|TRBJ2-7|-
CASSLIARIDEQYF
TGTGCCAGCAGTTTAATTGCTAGGATAGACGAGCAGTACTTC
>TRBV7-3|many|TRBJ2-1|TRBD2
CASSQTSGRHSYNEQFF
TGTGCCAGCAGCCAAACTAGCGGGCGCCACTCCTACAATGAGCAGTTCTTC
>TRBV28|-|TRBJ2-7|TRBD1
CASSGRQGASYEQYF
TGTGCCAGCAGTGGGCGGCAGGGGGCCTCCTACGAGCAGTACTTC
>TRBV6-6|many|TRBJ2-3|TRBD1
CASSYNGQGTDTQYF
TGTGCCAGCAGTTACAACGGACAGGGAACAGATACGCAGTATTTT
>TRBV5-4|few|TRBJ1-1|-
CASSKTGVTMNTEAFF
TGTGCCAGCAGCAAAACAGGAGTTACGATGAACACTGAAGCTTTCTTT
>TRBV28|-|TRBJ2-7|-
CASSIDFPYEQYF
TGTGCCAGCAGTATTGATTTCCCGTACGAGCAGTACTTC